One sample yielded the 30 T cell receptor beta chains listed below, sequenced in a study of T cell changes during pregnancy in multiple sclerosis. Sequencing used immunoSEQ multiplex PCR; TCRdb keeps in-frame clones, though not all of them. The sample records about 66,000 clones, 91% being singletons. The material sequenced was CD8+ T cells from peripheral blood mononuclear cells, taken before pregnancy. Receptors were obtained from a female donor with multiple sclerosis, enrolled in a pregnancy study.

The chain is built from TRBV30 and TRBJ1-1; maybe TRBD1 (6 bases). The germline V and J ends were trimmed by 2 bases and 4 bases, with 8 bases remaining between them. The CDR3 is 12 residues long. In germline, CDR1 is GTSNPN, CDR2 SVGIG (reference sequence). CDR3 DNA: TGTGCCTGGAGTAAGGGGGTCACTGAAGCTTTCTTT. This sequence encodes CAWSKGVTEAFF.

A single count supports this clone. The rearrangement links TRBV7-8 to TRBJ2-7; 7 bases are shared with TRBD2. The germline V gene has CDR1 SGHVS and CDR2 FQNEAQ. The ends lost 3 bases at V and 2 bases at J; junction bases unmatched: 4. The length of the CDR3 is 14 residues. As DNA, the CDR3 is TGTGCCAGCAGCTTCGGGGGGAACCCCTACGAGCAGTACTTC. It yields the protein CASSFGGNPYEQYF.

V is TRBV7-9 and J is TRBJ2-5; TRBD2 matches 11 bases. This CDR3 has 15 amino acids. The germline V gene has CDR1 SEHNR and CDR2 FQNEAQ (reference sequence). Losses at the gene ends were 5 bases for V and 2 bases for J; bases not matched to a gene: 4. CDR3 in amino acids: CASSAGLAEQETQYF. Written as DNA, the CDR3 is TGTGCCAGCAGCGCGGGACTAGCGGAGCAAGAGACCCAGTACTTC.

The chain recombines TRBV29-1 with TRBJ1-3; TRBD1 might be the D (6 bases). Germline CDR1 reads SQVTM; CDR2 reads ANQGSEA. The V and J ends lost 7 bases and 2 bases respectively, with 18 bases between them. CDR3 length: 15 residues. DNA of the CDR3: TGCAGCGCAGTAAGGTCCCAGGGGACTGGAAACACCATATATTTT. Protein sequence: CSAVRSQGTGNTIYF.

The chain is built from TRBV9 and TRBJ2-5, with a possible D match to TRBD1 (6 bases). The CDR3 sequence is 16 residues long. Germline lookup yields CDR1 SGDLS and CDR2 YYNGEE. V was pared by 0 bases and J by 1 base, with 13 bases between. The CDR3 DNA reads as TGTGCCAGCAGCGTAGCAGGTCCAGGGGCCCAAGAGACCCAGTACTTC. Translating gives CASSVAGPGAQETQYF.

This clone appeared many times. V gene TRBV9 combines with J gene TRBJ2-5; possibly TRBD1 for D (7 bases). V lost 4 bases to trimming and J lost 5 bases, with 15 bases between them. This CDR3 spans 14 amino acids. CDR1 and CDR2 from the germline V gene are SGDLS and YYNGEE. Written as DNA, the CDR3 is TGTGCCAGCAGCCCCCCCTCAGGGGGGGAGACCCAGTACTTC. This gives the protein CASSPPSGGETQYF.

The V gene is TRBV6-5, the J gene TRBJ2-7; D not resolved. The V end was cut by 0 bases, the J end by 0 bases, with 9 bases between. This CDR3 contains 15 residues. CDR1 is MNHEY, CDR2 SVGAGI, per germline. The CDR3, as DNA: TGTGCCAGCAGTTACTCGCGGCAGACCTCCTACGAGCAGTACTTC. This sequence encodes CASSYSRQTSYEQYF.

The rearrangement joins TRBV7-9 to TRBJ2-2; no reliable D call. This CDR3 has 17 residues. The germline V and J ends were trimmed by 3 bases and 4 bases, with 18 bases remaining between them. CDR1 and CDR2 (germline): SEHNR, FQNEAQ (reference sequence). The CDR3 region has the DNA TGTGCCAGCAGCTTGGCCCCCGGGTCCAGACTCACCGGGGAGCTGTTTTTT. It is translated as CASSLAPGSRLTGELFF.

CDR3 DNA: TGCGCCAGCAGCTTGTCCTCTAGCGGGGGGCCCCCAGATACGCAGTATTTT. This encodes CASSLSSSGGPPDTQYF. The chain joins TRBV5-1 to TRBJ2-3; TRBD2 agrees at 11 bases. The junction had 8 bases not matched to a gene; V was cut back by 1 base and J by 4 bases. CDR1 is SGHRS, CDR2 YFSETQ, per germline. This CDR3 spans 17 amino acids. Based on the CDR3 plus reference TRBV5-1 and TRBJ2-3, the full variable domain is KAGVTQTPRYLIKTRGQQVTLSCSPISGHRSVSWYQQTPGQGLQFLFEYFSETQRNKGNFPGRFSGRQFSNSRSEMNVSTLELGDSALYLCASSLSSSGGPPDTQYFGPGTRLTVL.

The V call is TRBV6-5, the J call TRBJ1-2; no firm D call. Germline V lookup: CDR1 MNHEY, CDR2 SVGAGI. The V and J ends lost 5 bases and 4 bases respectively, with 17 bases between them. This CDR3 has 15 residues. The DNA of the CDR3 is TGTGCCAGCAGTGCCATGACCGGGAATGGCTATGGCTACACCTTC. Its translation: CASSAMTGNGYGYTF.

This chain joins TRBV14 and TRBJ2-3; 11 bases map to TRBD2. The CDR3 covers 18 residues. Germline lookup yields CDR1 SGHDN and CDR2 FVKESK. V lost 4 bases and J lost 4; bases outside the gene matches: 13. CDR3 coding DNA: TGTGCCAGCAGCCGAACACTAGCGGGGGAAGATAGCCCAGATACGCAGTATTTT. It specifies CASSRTLAGEDSPDTQYF.

The CDR3 protein is CASSLFSWLAGGISYEQYF. The CDR3, as DNA: TGTGCCAGCAGCTTATTCTCGTGGCTAGCGGGGGGGATCTCCTACGAGCAGTACTTC. The chain recombines TRBV7-2 with TRBJ2-7, with TRBD2 matching over 12 bases. The CDR3 extends over 19 amino acids. J lost 0 bases, V lost 2 bases, and 11 bases had no gene match. In germline, CDR1 is SGHTA, CDR2 FQGNSA. The full variable domain, completed using reference TRBV7-2 and TRBJ2-7, is GAGVSQSPSNKVTEKGKDVELRCDPISGHTALYWYRQSLGQGLEFLIYFQGNSAPDKSGLPSDRFSAERTGGSVSTLTIQRTQQEDSAVYLCASSLFSWLAGGISYEQYFGPGTRLTVT.

A single count supports this clone. The sample carries other DNA sequences with the same CDR3. CDR3 region: CASSVSGNTEAFF. In DNA, the CDR3 is TGTGCCAGCAGCGTTTCGGGGAACACTGAAGCTTTCTTT. The V and J genes are TRBV9 and TRBJ1-1, with D unresolved. V was pared by 2 bases and J by 1 base, with 6 bases between. Germline loops: CDR1 SGDLS, CDR2 YYNGEE. CDR3 size: 13 residues.

This rearrangement joins TRBV9 to TRBJ2-2; 11 bases fit TRBD1. This CDR3 has 14 residues. Per the germline V gene, CDR1 is SGDLS and CDR2 is YYNGEE. With V trimmed by 6 bases and J by 5 bases, 3 bases remained unmatched. The CDR3 reads CASTGTGGTGELFF. CDR3 bases: TGTGCCAGCACCGGGACAGGGGGTACCGGGGAGCTGTTTTTT.

The chain links TRBV29-1 to TRBJ1-1; possible D gene TRBD1, 5 bases. The ends were cut back, 3 bases at V and 2 bases at J, with 16 bases in the middle. The CDR3 is 15 residues long. Germline CDR1 and CDR2: SQVTM and ANQGSEA. The CDR3 region is CSVDVVGAENTEAFF. DNA of the CDR3: TGCAGCGTTGACGTTGTTGGGGCAGAAAACACTGAAGCTTTCTTT.

CDR3 nucleotide sequence: TGTGCCAGCAGTTTATTTTCGGGGTACGAGCAGTACTTC. This codes for CASSLFSGYEQYF. This chain connects TRBV27 to TRBJ2-7; D possibly corresponds to TRBD2 (5 bases). Germline CDR1 and CDR2: MNHEY and SMNVEV (reference sequence). V was clipped by 1 base and J by 4 bases, with 8 bases between them. CDR3 length: 13 amino acids.

The rearrangement uses TRBV10-1 and TRBJ2-1; 13 nucleotides match TRBD2. Trimming removed 6 bases from V and 9 bases from J; junction bases left unmatched: 11. The germline V gene has CDR1 WNHNN and CDR2 SYGVQD (reference sequence). The CDR3 runs 16 residues. For the CDR3, the DNA is TGCGCCAGCAGCCAAGGACTAGCGGGGGCCTACTTTGAGCAGTTCTTC. It yields the protein CASSQGLAGAYFEQFF.

The genes are TRBV27 and TRBJ2-1; TRBD1 matches 9 bases. Germline CDR1 reads MNHEY; CDR2 reads SMNVEV (reference sequence). CDR3 length equals 15 residues. The junction had 10 bases not matched to a gene; V was cut back by 6 bases and J by 7 bases. CDR3 sequence (DNA): TGTGCCAGCAGACGGGCGGGACAGGGTTGGAATGAGCAGTTCTTC. Protein: CASRRAGQGWNEQFF.

CDR3 DNA sequence: TGTGCCACCAGCCCCCGGGGGTGGGGAGAGACCCAGTACTTC. Residues: CATSPRGWGETQYF. V is TRBV15 and J is TRBJ2-5; maybe TRBD2 (6 bases). CDR1 is LNHNV, CDR2 YYDKDF, per germline (reference sequence). The CDR3 spans 14 residues. Trimming shortened V by 5 bases and J by 4 bases, and 14 bases separated the two germline ends.

This chain uses TRBV19 with TRBJ2-7; 9 positions agree with TRBD1. Germline trimming cut 3 bases from V and 3 bases from J; bases unmatched to any gene: 9. This CDR3 contains 16 residues. The germline V gene encodes CDR1 LNHDA and CDR2 SQIVND (reference sequence). The CDR3 coding sequence is TGTGCCAGTAGTATTCTAGGCGGACAGGGGCGCTACGAGCAGTACTTC. The encoded protein is CASSILGGQGRYEQYF.

For the CDR3, the DNA is TGTGCCAGCAGCCTCGAACCTGCCGTGAGGGCTGAAGCTTTCTTT. This gives the protein CASSLEPAVRAEAFF. The genes are TRBV7-9 and TRBJ1-1; D ambiguous. Trimming left V 5 bases short and J 6 bases short, with 19 bases between. The CDR3 runs 15 residues. The germline V gene has CDR1 SEHNR and CDR2 FQNEAQ (reference sequence). Together with reference TRBV7-9 and TRBJ1-1, the CDR3 gives the full variable domain: DTGVSQNPRHKITKRGQNVTFRCDPISEHNRLYWYRQTLGQGPEFLTYFQNEAQLEKSRLLSDRFSAERPKGSFSTLEIQRTEQGDSAMYLCASSLEPAVRAEAFFGQGTRLTVV.

This clone occurred once. The chain joins TRBV7-6 to TRBJ2-7; 7 bases match TRBD1. Germline-derived CDR1 and CDR2 are SGHVS and FNYEAQ. With 3 bases clipped from V and 2 bases from J, the junction kept 4 bases outside the gene matches. The CDR3 is 14 residues long. The CDR3 loop is CASSLAGGPYEQYF. The CDR3 bases are TGTGCCAGCAGCTTGGCAGGGGGTCCCTACGAGCAGTACTTC.

This chain uses TRBV13 with TRBJ1-2; 8 bases align to TRBD1. V was pared by 5 bases and J by 7 bases, with 9 bases of the junction left unmatched. There are 14 residues in the CDR3. CDR1 is PRHDT, CDR2 FYEKMQ, per germline (reference sequence). The CDR3: CASSPPQGARGYTF. The CDR3 region has the DNA TGTGCCAGCAGCCCCCCCCAGGGGGCACGTGGCTACACCTTC.

The table lists this clone with a count of one. J is TRBJ2-7 and V is TRBV27; the match to TRBD1 covers 8 bases. The CDR3 loop spans 14 amino acids. Germline lookup yields CDR1 MNHEY and CDR2 SMNVEV (reference sequence). Trimming at V came to 5 bases and at J to 2 bases, leaving 5 bases not matched to a gene. As DNA, the CDR3 is TGTGCCAGCAGTCCCGAACAGGGGGCCTACGAGCAGTACTTC. Translating it yields CASSPEQGAYEQYF.

This clone was detected many times. The chain has TRBV27 and TRBJ2-2; D gene ambiguous. The CDR3 length is 12 residues. Germline V CDR1 and CDR2: MNHEY, SMNVEV (reference sequence). V was pared by 5 bases and J by 5 bases, with 6 bases between. The CDR3 sequence is CASSPITGELFF. DNA of the CDR3: TGTGCCAGCAGTCCAATTACCGGGGAGCTGTTTTTT.

In this sample, this clone turned up once. The chain links TRBV7-6 to TRBJ2-2; D gene uncertain. Trimming left V 5 bases short and J 5 bases short, with 9 bases between. Germline V gene sequence: CDR1 SGHVS, CDR2 FNYEAQ. The CDR3 is 13 amino acids. This CDR3 is CASSPRLTGELFF. The CDR3 DNA follows: TGTGCCAGCAGCCCCAGGCTAACCGGGGAGCTGTTTTTT.

The chain combines TRBV7-2 with TRBJ2-5, with 7 bases identical to TRBD2. Germline trimming cut 8 bases from V and 2 bases from J; bases unmatched to any gene: 11. The CDR3 spans 15 residues. Germline CDR1 and CDR2: SGHTA and FQGNSA. The CDR3 nucleotides read TGTGCCAGCGGTGGGGGGGAAGCGGGGCAAGAGACCCAGTACTTC. It codes for CASGGGEAGQETQYF. Full variable domain (outside the CDR3, taken from reference TRBV7-2 and TRBJ2-5): GAGVSQSPSNKVTEKGKDVELRCDPISGHTALYWYRQSLGQGLEFLIYFQGNSAPDKSGLPSDRFSAERTGGSVSTLTIQRTQQEDSAVYLCASGGGEAGQETQYFGPGTRLLVL.

The chain has TRBV6-1 and TRBJ1-6; D is uncertain. V was pared by 2 bases and J by 0 bases, with 8 bases between. CDR3 length: 16 residues. Germline-derived CDR1 and CDR2 are MNHNS and SASEGT. As DNA, the CDR3 is TGTGCCAGCAGTGAAATTTGGAGCTCCTATAATTCACCCCTCCACTTT. This translates into CASSEIWSSYNSPLHF.

V usage is TRBV9 and J usage is TRBJ2-3; D unresolved. V was cut by 7 bases and J by 1 base, with 16 bases left in between. Germline V lookup: CDR1 SGDLS, CDR2 YYNGEE. This CDR3 comprises 15 residues. The CDR3 is CASGFTRGGTDTQYF. For the CDR3, the DNA is TGTGCCAGCGGCTTCACTCGAGGCGGCACAGATACGCAGTATTTT.

This chain uses TRBV18 with TRBJ1-5; TRBD1 aligns across 9 bases. This CDR3 comprises 15 residues. V trimming: 2 bases; J trimming: 6 bases; junction bases outside the gene matches: 5. The germline V gene has CDR1 KGHSH and CDR2 LQKENI. The CDR3 nucleotides read TGTGCCAGCTCACCAGAGGGACAGGGAAGTCAGCCCCAGCATTTT. Translation gives CASSPEGQGSQPQHF.